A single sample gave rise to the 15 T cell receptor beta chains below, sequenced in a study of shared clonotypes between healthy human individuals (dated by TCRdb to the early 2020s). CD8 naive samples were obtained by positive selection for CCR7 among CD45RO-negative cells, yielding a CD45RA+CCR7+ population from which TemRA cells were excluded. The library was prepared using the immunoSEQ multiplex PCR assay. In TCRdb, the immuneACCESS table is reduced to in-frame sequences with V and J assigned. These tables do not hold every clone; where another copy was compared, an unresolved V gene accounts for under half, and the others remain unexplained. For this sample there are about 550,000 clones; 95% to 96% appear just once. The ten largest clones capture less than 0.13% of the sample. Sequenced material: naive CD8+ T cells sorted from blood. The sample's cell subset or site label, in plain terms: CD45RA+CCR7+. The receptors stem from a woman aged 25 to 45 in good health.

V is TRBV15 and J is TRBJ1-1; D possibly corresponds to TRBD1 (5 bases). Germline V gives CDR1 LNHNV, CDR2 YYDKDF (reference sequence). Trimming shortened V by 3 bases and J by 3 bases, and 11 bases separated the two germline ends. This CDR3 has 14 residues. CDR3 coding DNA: TGTGCCACCAGCAGCTTTTCGGGGCACACTGAAGCTTTCTTT. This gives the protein CATSSFSGHTEAFF.

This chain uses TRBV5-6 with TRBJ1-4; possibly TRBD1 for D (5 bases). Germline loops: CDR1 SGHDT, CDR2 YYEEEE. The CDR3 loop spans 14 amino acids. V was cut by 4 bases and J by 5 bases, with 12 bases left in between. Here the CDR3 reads CASSKGTENEKLFF. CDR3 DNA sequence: TGTGCCAGCAGCAAAGGGACGGAGAATGAAAAACTGTTTTTT.

DNA of the CDR3: TGTGCCAGTAGATTAGAAGCGGTAGCCAAAAACATTCAGTACTTC. Encoded protein: CASRLEAVAKNIQYF. The chain has TRBV19 and TRBJ2-4, with D possibly being TRBD2 (5 bases). The CDR3 loop spans 15 amino acids. V was cut by 6 bases and J by 0 bases, with 12 bases left in between. Germline CDR1 LNHDA, CDR2 SQIVND (reference sequence).

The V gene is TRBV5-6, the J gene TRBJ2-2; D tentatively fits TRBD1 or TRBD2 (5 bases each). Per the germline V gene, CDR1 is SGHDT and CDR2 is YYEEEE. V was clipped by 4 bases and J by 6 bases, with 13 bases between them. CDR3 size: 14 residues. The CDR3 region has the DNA TGTGCCAGCAGCGTCGGCTGGGGGTCCGGGGAGCTGTTTTTT. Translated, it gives CASSVGWGSGELFF.

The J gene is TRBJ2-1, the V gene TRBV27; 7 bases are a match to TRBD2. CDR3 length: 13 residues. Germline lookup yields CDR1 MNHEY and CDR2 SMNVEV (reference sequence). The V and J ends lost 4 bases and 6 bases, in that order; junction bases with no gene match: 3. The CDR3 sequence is CASSWRESNEQFF. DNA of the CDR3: TGTGCCAGCAGTTGGCGGGAGAGCAATGAGCAGTTCTTC.

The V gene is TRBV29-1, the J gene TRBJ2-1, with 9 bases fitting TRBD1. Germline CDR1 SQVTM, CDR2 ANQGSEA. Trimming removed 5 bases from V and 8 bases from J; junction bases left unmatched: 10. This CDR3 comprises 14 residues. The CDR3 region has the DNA TGCAGCGTTCAGTCCCGGGACAGGGTACATGAGCAGTTCTTC. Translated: CSVQSRDRVHEQFF.

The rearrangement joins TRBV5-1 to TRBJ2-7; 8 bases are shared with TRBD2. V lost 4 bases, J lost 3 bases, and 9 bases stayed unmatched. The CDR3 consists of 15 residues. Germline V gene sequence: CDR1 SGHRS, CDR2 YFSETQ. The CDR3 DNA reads TGCGCCAGCAGCCTGAGACCTGCGGGAGGCTACGAGCAGTACTTC. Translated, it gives CASSLRPAGGYEQYF.

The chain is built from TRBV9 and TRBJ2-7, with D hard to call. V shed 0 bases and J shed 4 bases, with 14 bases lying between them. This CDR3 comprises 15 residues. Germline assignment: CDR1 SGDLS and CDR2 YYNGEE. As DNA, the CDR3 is TGTGCCAGCAGCGTAGCAGGTGGAGAACCGTACGAGCAGTACTTC. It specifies CASSVAGGEPYEQYF.

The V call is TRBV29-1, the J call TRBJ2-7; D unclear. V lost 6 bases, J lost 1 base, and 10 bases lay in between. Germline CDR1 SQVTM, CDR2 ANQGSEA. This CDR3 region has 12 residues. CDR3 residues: CSVQLKSYEQYF. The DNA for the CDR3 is TGCAGCGTCCAACTGAAATCCTACGAGCAGTACTTC.

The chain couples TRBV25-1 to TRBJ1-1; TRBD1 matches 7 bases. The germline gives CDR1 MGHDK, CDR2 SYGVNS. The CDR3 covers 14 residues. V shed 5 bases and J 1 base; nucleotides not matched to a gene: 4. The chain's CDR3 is CASSWGQPNTEAFF. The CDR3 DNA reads TGTGCCAGCAGTTGGGGACAGCCGAACACTGAAGCTTTCTTT. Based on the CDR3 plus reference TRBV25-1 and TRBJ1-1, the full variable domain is EADIYQTPRYLVIGTGKKITLECSQTMGHDKMYWYQQDPGMELHLIHYSYGVNSTEKGDLSSESTVSRIRTEHFPLTLESARPSHTSQYLCASSWGQPNTEAFFGQGTRLTVV.

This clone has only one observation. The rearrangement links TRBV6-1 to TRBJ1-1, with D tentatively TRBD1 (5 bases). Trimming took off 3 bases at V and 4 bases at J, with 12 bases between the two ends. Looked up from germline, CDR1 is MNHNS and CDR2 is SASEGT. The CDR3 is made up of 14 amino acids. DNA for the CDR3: TGTGCCAGCAGTGAGTCGGGGGGGTTCACTGAAGCTTTCTTT. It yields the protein CASSESGGFTEAFF.

CDR3: CASSQESTGELFF. The CDR3, as DNA: TGTGCCAGCAGCCAAGAGTCCACCGGGGAGCTGTTTTTT. J is TRBJ2-2 and V is TRBV4-2; D is uncertain. V shed 0 bases and J shed 4 bases, with 3 bases lying between them. There are 13 residues in the CDR3. The germline V gene encodes CDR1 LGHNA and CDR2 YNFKEQ.

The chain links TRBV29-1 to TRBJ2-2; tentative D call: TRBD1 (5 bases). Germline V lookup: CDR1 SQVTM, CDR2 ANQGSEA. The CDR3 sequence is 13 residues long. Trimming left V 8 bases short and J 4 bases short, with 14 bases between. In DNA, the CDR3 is TGCAGCTCCAGGGATCGTAGCACCGGGGAGCTGTTTTTT. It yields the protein CSSRDRSTGELFF.

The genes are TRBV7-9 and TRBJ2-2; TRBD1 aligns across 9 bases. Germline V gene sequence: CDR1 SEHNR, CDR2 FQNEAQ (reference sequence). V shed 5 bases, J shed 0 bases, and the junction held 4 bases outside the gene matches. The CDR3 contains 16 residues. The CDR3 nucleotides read TGTGCCAGCAGCCACAGGGACAGGGCGAACACCGGGGAGCTGTTTTTT. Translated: CASSHRDRANTGELFF. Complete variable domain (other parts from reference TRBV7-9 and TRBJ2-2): DTGVSQNPRHKITKRGQNVTFRCDPISEHNRLYWYRQTLGQGPEFLTYFQNEAQLEKSRLLSDRFSAERPKGSFSTLEIQRTEQGDSAMYLCASSHRDRANTGELFFGEGSRLTVL.

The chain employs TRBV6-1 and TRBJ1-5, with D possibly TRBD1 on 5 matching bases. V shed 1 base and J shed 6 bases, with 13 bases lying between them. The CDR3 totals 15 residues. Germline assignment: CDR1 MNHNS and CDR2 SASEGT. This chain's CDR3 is CASSEGGWGSQPQHF. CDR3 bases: TGTGCCAGCAGTGAAGGGGGTTGGGGGAGTCAGCCCCAGCATTTT.